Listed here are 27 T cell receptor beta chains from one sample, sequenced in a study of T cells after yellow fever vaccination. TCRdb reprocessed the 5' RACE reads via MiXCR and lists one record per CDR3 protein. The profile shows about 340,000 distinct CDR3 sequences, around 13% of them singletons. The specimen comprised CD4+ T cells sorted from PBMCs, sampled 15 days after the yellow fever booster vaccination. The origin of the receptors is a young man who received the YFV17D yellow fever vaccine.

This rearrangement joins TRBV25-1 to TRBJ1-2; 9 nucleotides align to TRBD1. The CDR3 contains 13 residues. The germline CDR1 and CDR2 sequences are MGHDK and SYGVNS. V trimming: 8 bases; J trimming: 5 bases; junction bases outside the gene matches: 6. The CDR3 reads CASGGQGRYGYTF. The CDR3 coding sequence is TGTGCCAGCGGGGGACAGGGAAGGTATGGCTACACCTTC.

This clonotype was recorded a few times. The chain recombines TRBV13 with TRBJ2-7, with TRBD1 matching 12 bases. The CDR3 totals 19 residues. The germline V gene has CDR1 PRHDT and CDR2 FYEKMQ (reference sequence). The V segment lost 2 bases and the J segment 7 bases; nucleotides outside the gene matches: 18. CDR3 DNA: TGTGCCAGCAGCTTATTAGAGCACTTTCTGGGACAGGGGGCCCGTGAGCAGTACTTC. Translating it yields CASSLLEHFLGQGAREQYF.

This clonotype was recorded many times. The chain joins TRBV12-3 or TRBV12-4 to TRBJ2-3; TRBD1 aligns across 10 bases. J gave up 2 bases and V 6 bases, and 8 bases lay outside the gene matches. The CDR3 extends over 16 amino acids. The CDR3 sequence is CASRTGGTGDTDTQYF. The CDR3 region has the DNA TGTGCCAGCAGAACCGGGGGGACAGGGGACACAGATACGCAGTATTTT.

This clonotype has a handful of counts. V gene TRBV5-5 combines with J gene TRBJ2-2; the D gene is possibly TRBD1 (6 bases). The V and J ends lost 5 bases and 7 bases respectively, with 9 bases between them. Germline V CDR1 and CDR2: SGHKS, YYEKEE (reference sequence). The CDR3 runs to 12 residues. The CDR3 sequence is CASRQGIGELFF. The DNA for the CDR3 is TGTGCCAGCAGGCAGGGGATCGGGGAGCTGTTTTTT.

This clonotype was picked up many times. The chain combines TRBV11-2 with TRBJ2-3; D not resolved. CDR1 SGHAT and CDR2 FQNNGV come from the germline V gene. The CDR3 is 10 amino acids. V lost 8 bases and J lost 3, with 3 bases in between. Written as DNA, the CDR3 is TGTGCCAGCGGTACAGATACGCAGTATTTT. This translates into CASGTDTQYF.

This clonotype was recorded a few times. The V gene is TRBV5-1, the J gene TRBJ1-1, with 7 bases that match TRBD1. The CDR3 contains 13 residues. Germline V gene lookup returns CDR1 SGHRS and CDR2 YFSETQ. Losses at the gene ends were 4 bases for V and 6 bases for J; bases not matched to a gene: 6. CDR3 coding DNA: TGCGCCAGCAGCATCAGGGGGATGGCTGAAGCTTTCTTT. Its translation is CASSIRGMAEAFF.

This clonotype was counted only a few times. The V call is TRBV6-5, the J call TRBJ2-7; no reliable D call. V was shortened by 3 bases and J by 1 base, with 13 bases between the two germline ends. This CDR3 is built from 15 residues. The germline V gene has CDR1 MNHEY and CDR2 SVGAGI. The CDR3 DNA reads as TGTGCCAGCAGTTATTTTGGGGAAGGATCCTACGAGCAGTACTTC. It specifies CASSYFGEGSYEQYF.

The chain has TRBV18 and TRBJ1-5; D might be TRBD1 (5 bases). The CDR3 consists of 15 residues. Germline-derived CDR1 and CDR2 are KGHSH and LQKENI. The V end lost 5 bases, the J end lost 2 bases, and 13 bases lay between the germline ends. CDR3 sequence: CASSSTGTGNQPQHF. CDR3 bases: TGTGCCAGCTCATCGACGGGGACGGGCAATCAGCCCCAGCATTTT.

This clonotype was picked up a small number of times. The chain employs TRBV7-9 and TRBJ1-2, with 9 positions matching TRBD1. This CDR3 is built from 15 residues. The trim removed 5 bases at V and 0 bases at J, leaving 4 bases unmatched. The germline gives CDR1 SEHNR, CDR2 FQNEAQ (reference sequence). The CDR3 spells CASSLGQGTNYGYTF. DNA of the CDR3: TGTGCCAGCAGCCTGGGACAGGGTACTAACTATGGCTACACCTTC.

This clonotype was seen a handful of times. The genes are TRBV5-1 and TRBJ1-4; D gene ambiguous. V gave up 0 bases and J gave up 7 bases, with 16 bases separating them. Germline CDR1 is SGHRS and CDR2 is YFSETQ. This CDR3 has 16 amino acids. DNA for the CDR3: TGCGCCAGCAGCTTGGCCGTCGGGGATAGTGGTGAAAAACTGTTTTTT. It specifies CASSLAVGDSGEKLFF.

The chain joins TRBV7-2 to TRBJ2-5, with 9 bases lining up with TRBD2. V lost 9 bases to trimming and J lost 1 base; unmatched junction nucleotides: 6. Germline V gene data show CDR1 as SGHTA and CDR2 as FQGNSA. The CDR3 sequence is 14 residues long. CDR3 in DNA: TGTGCCAGTCGCCAGCGGGGGGCCCAAGAGACCCAGTACTTC. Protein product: CASRQRGAQETQYF.

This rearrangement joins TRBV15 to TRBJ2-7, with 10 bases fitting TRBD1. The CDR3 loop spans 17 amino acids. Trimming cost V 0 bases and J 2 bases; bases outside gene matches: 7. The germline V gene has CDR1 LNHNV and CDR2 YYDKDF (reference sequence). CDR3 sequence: CATSRDGGQGLAYEQYV. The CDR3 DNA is TGTGCCACCAGCAGAGATGGGGGACAGGGGCTTGCCTACGAGCAGTACGTC.

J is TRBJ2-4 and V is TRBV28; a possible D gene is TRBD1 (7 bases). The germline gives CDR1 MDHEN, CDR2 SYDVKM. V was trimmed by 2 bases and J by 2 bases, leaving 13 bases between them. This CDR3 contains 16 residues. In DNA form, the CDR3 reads TGTGCCAGCAGTTTAGGAGGGGGCGGAACCAAAAACATTCAGTACTTC. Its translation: CASSLGGGGTKNIQYF.

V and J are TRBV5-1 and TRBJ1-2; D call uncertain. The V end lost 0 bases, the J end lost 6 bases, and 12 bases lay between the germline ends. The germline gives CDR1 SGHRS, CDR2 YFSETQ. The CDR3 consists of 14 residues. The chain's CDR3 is CASSLAEGDHGYTF. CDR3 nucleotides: TGCGCCAGCAGCTTGGCCGAAGGAGACCATGGCTACACCTTC.

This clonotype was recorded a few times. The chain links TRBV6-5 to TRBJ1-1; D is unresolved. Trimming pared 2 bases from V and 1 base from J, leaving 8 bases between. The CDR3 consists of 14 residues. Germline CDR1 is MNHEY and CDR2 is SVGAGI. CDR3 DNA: TGTGCCAGCAGTTACAGCCGGAGGAACACTGAAGCTTTCTTT. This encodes CASSYSRRNTEAFF.

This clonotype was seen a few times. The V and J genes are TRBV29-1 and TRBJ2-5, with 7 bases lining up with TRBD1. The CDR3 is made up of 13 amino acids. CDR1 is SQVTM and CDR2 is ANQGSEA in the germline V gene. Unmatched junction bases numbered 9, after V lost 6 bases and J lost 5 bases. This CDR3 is CSVQRGQRETQYF. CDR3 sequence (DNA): TGCAGCGTACAAAGGGGACAGCGGGAGACCCAGTACTTC.

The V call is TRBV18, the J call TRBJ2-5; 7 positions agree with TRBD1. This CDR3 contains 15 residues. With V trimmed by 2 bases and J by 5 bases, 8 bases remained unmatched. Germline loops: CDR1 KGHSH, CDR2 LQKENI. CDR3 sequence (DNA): TGTGCCAGCTCACCAAGTGAGGGGGCGAGGGAGACCCAGTACTTC. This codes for CASSPSEGARETQYF. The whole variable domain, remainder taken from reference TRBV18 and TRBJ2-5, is NAGVMQNPRHLVRRRGQEARLRCSPMKGHSHVYWYRQLPEEGLKFMVYLQKENIIDESGMPKERFSAEFPKEGPSILRIQQVVRGDSAAYFCASSPSEGARETQYFGPGTRLLVL.

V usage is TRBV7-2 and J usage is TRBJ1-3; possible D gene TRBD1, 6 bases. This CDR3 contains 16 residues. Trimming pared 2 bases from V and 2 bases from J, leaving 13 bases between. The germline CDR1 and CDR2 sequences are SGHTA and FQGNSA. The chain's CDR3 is CASSLFNRVTGNTIYF. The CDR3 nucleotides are TGTGCCAGCAGCTTATTCAACAGGGTCACTGGAAACACCATATATTTT. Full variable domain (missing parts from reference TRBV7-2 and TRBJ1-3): GAGVSQSPSNKVTEKGKDVELRCDPISGHTALYWYRQSLGQGLEFLIYFQGNSAPDKSGLPSDRFSAERTGGSVSTLTIQRTQQEDSAVYLCASSLFNRVTGNTIYFGEGSWLTVV.

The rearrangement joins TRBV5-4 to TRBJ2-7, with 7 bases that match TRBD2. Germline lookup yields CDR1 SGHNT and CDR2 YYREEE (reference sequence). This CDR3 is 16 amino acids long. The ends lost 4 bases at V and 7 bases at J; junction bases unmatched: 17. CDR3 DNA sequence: TGTGCCAGCAGCCCCGGACTAGACCGGATCTTGGGAGAGCAGTACGTC. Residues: CASSPGLDRILGEQYV.

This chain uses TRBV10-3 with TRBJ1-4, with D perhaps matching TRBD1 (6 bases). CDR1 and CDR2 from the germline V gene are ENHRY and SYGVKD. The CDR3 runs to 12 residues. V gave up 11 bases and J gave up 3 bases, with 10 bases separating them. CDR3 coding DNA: TGTGCCGCCGGACAGTCTAATGAAAAACTGTTTTTT. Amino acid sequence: CAAGQSNEKLFF.

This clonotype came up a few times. The CDR3 bases are TGTGCCAGCACGGATCGTCAGGGGCTTTACGAGCAGTACTTC. It yields the protein CASTDRQGLYEQYF. The chain combines TRBV5-5 with TRBJ2-7; TRBD1 is a possible D gene (6 bases). The length of the CDR3 is 14 residues. Trimming shortened V by 6 bases and J by 4 bases, and 17 bases separated the two germline ends. Per germline, CDR1 SGHKS and CDR2 YYEKEE (reference sequence).

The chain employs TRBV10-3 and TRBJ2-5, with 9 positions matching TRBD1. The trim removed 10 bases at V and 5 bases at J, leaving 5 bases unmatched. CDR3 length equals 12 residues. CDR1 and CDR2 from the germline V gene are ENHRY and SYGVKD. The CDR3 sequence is CATQGAWETQYF. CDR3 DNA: TGTGCCACACAGGGGGCCTGGGAGACCCAGTACTTC.

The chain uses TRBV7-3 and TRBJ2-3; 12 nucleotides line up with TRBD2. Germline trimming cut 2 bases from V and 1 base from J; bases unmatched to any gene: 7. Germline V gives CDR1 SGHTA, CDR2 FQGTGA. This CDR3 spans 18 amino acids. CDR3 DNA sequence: TGTGCCAGCAGCTTATATCCTAGCGGGGGGGCCCGCACAGATACGCAGTATTTT. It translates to CASSLYPSGGARTDTQYF.

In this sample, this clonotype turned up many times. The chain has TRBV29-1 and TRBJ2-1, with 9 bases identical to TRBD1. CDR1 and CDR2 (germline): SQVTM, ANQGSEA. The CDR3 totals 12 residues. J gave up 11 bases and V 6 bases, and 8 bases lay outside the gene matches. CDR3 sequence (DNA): TGCAGCGTACACACAGGGGGCCCCCAGCAGTTCTTC. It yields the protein CSVHTGGPQQFF.

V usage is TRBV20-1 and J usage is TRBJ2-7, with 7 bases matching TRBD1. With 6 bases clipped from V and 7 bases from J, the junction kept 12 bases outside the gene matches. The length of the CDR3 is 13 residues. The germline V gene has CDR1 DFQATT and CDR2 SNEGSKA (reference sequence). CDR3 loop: CSAGQARTGEQYF. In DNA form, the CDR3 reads TGCAGTGCCGGACAGGCACGAACAGGGGAGCAGTACTTC.

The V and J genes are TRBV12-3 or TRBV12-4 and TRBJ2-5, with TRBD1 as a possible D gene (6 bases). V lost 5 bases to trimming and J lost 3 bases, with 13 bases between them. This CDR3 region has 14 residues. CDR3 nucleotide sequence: TGTGCCAGCAGTACTCTTGACAGGAAAGAGACCCAGTACTTC. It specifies CASSTLDRKETQYF.

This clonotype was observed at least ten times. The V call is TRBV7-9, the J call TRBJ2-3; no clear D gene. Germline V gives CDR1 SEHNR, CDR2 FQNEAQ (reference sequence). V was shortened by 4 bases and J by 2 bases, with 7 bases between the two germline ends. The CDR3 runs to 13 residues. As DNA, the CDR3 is TGTGCCAGCAGCTACCGGGCCACAGATACGCAGTATTTT. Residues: CASSYRATDTQYF.